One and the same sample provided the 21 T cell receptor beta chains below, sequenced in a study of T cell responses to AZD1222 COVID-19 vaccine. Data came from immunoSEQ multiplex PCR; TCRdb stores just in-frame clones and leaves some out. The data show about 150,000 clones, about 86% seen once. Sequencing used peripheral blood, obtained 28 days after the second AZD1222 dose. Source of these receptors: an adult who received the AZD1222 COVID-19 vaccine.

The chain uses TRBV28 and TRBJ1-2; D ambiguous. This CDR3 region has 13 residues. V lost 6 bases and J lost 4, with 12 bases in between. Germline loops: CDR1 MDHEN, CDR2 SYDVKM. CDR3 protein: CASSLVNLYGYTF. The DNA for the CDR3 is TGTGCCAGCAGCCTTGTGAACCTCTATGGCTACACCTTC.

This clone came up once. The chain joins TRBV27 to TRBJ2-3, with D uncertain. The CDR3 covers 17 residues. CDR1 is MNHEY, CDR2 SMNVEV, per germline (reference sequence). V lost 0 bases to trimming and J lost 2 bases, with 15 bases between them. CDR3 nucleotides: TGTGCCAGCAGTTTATCGGTGACCGACCCCTCCACAGATACGCAGTATTTT. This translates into CASSLSVTDPSTDTQYF.

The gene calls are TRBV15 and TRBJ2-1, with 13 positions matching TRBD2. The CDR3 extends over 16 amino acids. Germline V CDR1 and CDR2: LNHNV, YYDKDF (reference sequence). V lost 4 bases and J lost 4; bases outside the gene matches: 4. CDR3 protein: CATSTPGLAGYNEQFF. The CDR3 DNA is TGTGCCACCAGCACCCCGGGACTAGCGGGGTACAATGAGCAGTTCTTC.

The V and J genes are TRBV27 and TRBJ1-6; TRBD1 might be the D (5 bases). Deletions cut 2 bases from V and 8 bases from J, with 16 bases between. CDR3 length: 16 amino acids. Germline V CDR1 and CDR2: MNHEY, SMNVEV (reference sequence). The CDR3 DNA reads TGTGCCAGCAGTTTAATTGGAGCCAGGGTGGATTCACCCCTCCACTTT. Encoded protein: CASSLIGARVDSPLHF.

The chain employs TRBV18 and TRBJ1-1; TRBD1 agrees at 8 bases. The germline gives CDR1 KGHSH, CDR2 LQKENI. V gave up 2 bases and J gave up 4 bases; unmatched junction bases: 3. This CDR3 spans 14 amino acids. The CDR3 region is CASSPTGGSTEAFF. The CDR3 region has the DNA TGTGCCAGCTCACCAACAGGGGGGAGCACTGAAGCTTTCTTT.

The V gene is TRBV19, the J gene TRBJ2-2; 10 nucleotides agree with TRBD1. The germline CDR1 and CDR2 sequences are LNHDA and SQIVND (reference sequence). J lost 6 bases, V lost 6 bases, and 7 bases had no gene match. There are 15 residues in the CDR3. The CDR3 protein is CASRTGQGVSGELFF. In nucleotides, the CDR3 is TGTGCCAGTAGGACAGGACAGGGGGTCTCCGGGGAGCTGTTTTTT.

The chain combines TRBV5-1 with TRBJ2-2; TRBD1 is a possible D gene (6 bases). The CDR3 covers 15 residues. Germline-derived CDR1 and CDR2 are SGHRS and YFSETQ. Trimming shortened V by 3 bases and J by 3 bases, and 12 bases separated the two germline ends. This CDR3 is CASSWDPGDTGELFF. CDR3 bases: TGCGCCAGCAGCTGGGATCCAGGGGACACCGGGGAGCTGTTTTTT.

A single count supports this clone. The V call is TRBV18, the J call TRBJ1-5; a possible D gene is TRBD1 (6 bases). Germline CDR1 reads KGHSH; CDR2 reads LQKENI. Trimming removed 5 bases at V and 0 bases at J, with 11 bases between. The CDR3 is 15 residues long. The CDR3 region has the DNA TGTGCCAGCTCAATCACAGGGAATAGCAATCAGCCCCAGCATTTT. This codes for CASSITGNSNQPQHF.

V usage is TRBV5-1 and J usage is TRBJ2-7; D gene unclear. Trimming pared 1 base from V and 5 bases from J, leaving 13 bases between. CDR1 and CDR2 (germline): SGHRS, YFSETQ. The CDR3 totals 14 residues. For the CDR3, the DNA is TGCGCCAGCAGCTTGCGTACAGTCTCGAACGAGCAGTACTTC. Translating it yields CASSLRTVSNEQYF.

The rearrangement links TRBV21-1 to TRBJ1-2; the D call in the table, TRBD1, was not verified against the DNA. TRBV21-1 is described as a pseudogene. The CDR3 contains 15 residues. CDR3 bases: TGTGCCAGCAGCAAAGGGGACAGGGCCAACTATGGCTACACCTTC. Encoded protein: CASSKGDRANYGYTF.

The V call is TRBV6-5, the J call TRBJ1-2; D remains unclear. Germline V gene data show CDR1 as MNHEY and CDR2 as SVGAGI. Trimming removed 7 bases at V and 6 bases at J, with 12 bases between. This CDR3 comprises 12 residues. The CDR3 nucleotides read TGTGCCAGCACCTACCCAATGGATGGCTACACCTTC. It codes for CASTYPMDGYTF.

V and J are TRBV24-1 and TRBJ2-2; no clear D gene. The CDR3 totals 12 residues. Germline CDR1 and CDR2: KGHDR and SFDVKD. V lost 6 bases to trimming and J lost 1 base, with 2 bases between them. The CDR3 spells CATSLNTGELFF. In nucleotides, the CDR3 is TGTGCCACCAGTTTGAACACCGGGGAGCTGTTTTTT.

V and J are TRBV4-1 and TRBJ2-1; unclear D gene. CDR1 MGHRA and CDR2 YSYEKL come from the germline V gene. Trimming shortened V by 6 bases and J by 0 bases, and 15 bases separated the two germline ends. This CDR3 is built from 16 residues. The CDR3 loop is CASSQEFLDSYNEQFF. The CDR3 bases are TGCGCCAGCAGTCAGGAATTCCTCGACTCCTACAATGAGCAGTTCTTC.

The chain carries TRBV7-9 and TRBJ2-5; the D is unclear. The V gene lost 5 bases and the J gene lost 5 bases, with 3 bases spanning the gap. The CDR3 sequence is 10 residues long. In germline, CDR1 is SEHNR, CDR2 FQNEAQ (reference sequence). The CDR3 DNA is TGTGCCAGCAGCGTGGAGACCCAGTACTTC. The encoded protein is CASSVETQYF.

The CDR3 region has the DNA TGTGCCAGCAGCCCTACTCGGACGAGTGGCTACACCTTC. Amino acid sequence: CASSPTRTSGYTF. The J gene is TRBJ1-2, the V gene TRBV9; unclear D gene. Germline assignment: CDR1 SGDLS and CDR2 YYNGEE. V gave up 4 bases and J gave up 7 bases, with 14 bases separating them. The CDR3 runs to 13 residues. Full variable domain (missing parts from reference TRBV9 and TRBJ1-2): DSGVTQTPKHLITATGQRVTLRCSPRSGDLSVYWYQQSLDQGLQFLIQYYNGEERAKGNILERFSAQQFPDLHSELNLSSLELGDSALYFCASSPTRTSGYTFGSGTRLTVV.

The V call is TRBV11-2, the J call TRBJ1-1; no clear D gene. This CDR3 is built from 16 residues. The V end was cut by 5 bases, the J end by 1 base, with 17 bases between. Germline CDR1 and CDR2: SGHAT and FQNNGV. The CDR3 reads CASSLKSLKGNTEAFF. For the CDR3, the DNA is TGTGCCAGCAGCCTAAAGAGCCTCAAAGGGAACACTGAAGCTTTCTTT. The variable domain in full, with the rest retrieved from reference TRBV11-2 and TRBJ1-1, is EAGVAQSPRYKIIEKRQSVAFWCNPISGHATLYWYQQILGQGPKLLIQFQNNGVVDDSQLPKDRFSAERLKGVDSTLKIQPAKLEDSAVYLCASSLKSLKGNTEAFFGQGTRLTVV.

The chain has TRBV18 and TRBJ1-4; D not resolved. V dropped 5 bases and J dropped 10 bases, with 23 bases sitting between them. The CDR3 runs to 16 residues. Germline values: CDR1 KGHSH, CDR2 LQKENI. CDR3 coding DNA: TGTGCCAGCTCAGGGAGGACGGGAGCCGGGGAAGGAAAACTGTTTTTT. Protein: CASSGRTGAGEGKLFF.

Written as DNA, the CDR3 is TGTGCCTCAGGGGGGAACTCCTACGAGCAGTACTTC. This sequence encodes CASGGNSYEQYF. The chain combines TRBV30 with TRBJ2-7; possible D gene TRBD1, 7 bases. The CDR3 has 12 amino acids. Trimming took off 7 bases at V and 0 bases at J, with 10 bases between the two ends. CDR1 GTSNPN and CDR2 SVGIG come from the germline V gene (reference sequence). The variable domain in full, completed from reference TRBV30 and TRBJ2-7, reads SQTIHQWPATLVQPVGSPLSLECTVEGTSNPNLYWYRQAAGRGLQLLFYSVGIGQISSEVPQNLSASRPQDRQFILSSKKLLLSDSGFYLCASGGNSYEQYFGPGTRLTVT.

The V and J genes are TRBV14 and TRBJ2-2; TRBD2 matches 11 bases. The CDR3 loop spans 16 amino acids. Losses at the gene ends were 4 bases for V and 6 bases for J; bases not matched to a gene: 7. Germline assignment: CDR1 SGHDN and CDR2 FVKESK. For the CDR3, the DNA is TGTGCCAGCAGCCCAATTCCGGGACTAGCGGCCGGGGAGCTGTTTTTT. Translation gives CASSPIPGLAAGELFF.

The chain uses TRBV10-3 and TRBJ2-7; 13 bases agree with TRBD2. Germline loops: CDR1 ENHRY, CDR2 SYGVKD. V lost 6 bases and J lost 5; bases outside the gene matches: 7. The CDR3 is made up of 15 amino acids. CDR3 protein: CAISGTSGTGDEQYF. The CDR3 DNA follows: TGTGCCATCAGCGGGACTAGCGGGACCGGCGACGAGCAGTACTTC.

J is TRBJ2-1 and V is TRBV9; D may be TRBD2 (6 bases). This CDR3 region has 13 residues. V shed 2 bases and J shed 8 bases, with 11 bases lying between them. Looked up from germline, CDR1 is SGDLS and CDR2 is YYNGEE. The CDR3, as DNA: TGTGCCAGCAGCGTTGGCGGGGTTCATGAGCAGTTCTTC. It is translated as CASSVGGVHEQFF.